One sample yielded the 16 T cell receptor beta chains listed below, sequenced in a study of blood T cell repertoires in COVID-19. The data were produced by immunoSEQ multiplex PCR, yet TCRdb's version contains in-frame clones alone and is incomplete. The sample comprises almost 250,000 clones, roughly 89% of which are singletons, and approximately 4.2% rests with the top ten. The sequenced material came from PBMCs or T cells enriched from blood (not recorded which). Receptor source: a young woman who had recovered from COVID-19.

The CDR3: CASSLSGGPGGETQYF. The CDR3 nucleotides read TGCGCCAGCAGCCTATCGGGAGGGCCCGGGGGGGAGACCCAGTACTTC. The chain links TRBV5-1 to TRBJ2-5, with 8 bases fitting TRBD2. This CDR3 comprises 16 residues. Germline V CDR1 and CDR2: SGHRS, YFSETQ. Unmatched junction bases numbered 13, after V lost 4 bases and J lost 5 bases.

The chain links TRBV28 to TRBJ1-2, with TRBD1 matching over 8 bases. Germline V CDR1 and CDR2: MDHEN, SYDVKM. This CDR3 has 13 amino acids. J was trimmed by 4 bases and V by 5 bases; bases with no gene match: 3. The CDR3 DNA is TGTGCCAGCAGTCGGGACAGGACCTATGGCTACACCTTC. Translated, it gives CASSRDRTYGYTF.

This chain uses TRBV5-5 with TRBJ1-1; 9 bases are a match to TRBD1. V shed 3 bases and J 11 bases; nucleotides not matched to a gene: 8. CDR3 length: 13 amino acids. CDR1 is SGHKS, CDR2 YYEKEE, per germline (reference sequence). The CDR3 loop reads CASSSQGALGAFF. DNA of the CDR3: TGTGCCAGCAGCTCACAGGGGGCACTTGGGGCTTTCTTT.

The chain employs TRBV19 and TRBJ2-3; 10 nucleotides align to TRBD2. From germline, CDR1 is LNHDA and CDR2 SQIVND (reference sequence). This CDR3 region has 17 residues. J gave up 3 bases and V 4 bases, and 10 bases lay outside the gene matches. This chain's CDR3 is CASSRETSGLATDTQYF. CDR3 in DNA: TGTGCCAGTAGTAGGGAGACTAGCGGGTTAGCTACAGATACGCAGTATTTT.

The chain carries TRBV30 and TRBJ1-2; D is possibly TRBD1 (5 bases). This CDR3 is 16 amino acids long. CDR1 and CDR2 from the germline V gene are GTSNPN and SVGIG (reference sequence). V gave up 3 bases and J gave up 4 bases, with 21 bases separating them. The CDR3 loop reads CAWRPLTGRNPYGYTF. The DNA of the CDR3 is TGTGCCTGGAGACCCCTCACAGGCCGAAACCCCTATGGCTACACCTTC. Drawing the rest from reference TRBV30 and TRBJ1-2, the complete variable domain is SQTIHQWPATLVQPVGSPLSLECTVEGTSNPNLYWYRQAAGRGLQLLFYSVGIGQISSEVPQNLSASRPQDRQFILSSKKLLLSDSGFYLCAWRPLTGRNPYGYTFGSGTRLTVV.

The chain recombines TRBV6-5 with TRBJ1-4; D is undetermined. Germline V gene sequence: CDR1 MNHEY, CDR2 SVGAGI. Trimming took off 1 base at V and 4 bases at J, with 7 bases between the two ends. The CDR3 is 14 amino acids. In DNA, the CDR3 is TGTGCCAGCAGTTACTACAGATTTAATGAAAAACTGTTTTTT. Protein sequence: CASSYYRFNEKLFF.

The rearrangement uses TRBV9 and TRBJ2-5; 7 nucleotides agree with TRBD2. The CDR3 spans 15 residues. Germline V CDR1 and CDR2: SGDLS, YYNGEE. Germline trimming cut 4 bases from V and 6 bases from J; bases unmatched to any gene: 12. The CDR3 loop is CASSPRGGGGKTQYF. As DNA, the CDR3 is TGTGCCAGCAGCCCCCGTGGGGGGGGAGGAAAGACCCAGTACTTC.

This chain connects TRBV27 to TRBJ1-5, with a possible D match to TRBD1 (6 bases). Per germline, CDR1 MNHEY and CDR2 SMNVEV (reference sequence). V was trimmed by 4 bases and J by 7 bases, leaving 17 bases between them. The CDR3 is made up of 15 amino acids. CDR3 loop: CASSSPGQGYQPQHF. The CDR3 nucleotides are TGTGCCAGCAGTTCCCCGGGGCAGGGGTACCAGCCCCAGCATTTT.

The chain uses TRBV5-1 and TRBJ1-1; D uncertain. Germline CDR1 is SGHRS and CDR2 is YFSETQ. CDR3 length: 11 amino acids. Trimming shortened V by 4 bases and J by 5 bases, and 6 bases separated the two germline ends. For the CDR3, the DNA is TGCGCCAGCAGCGGGAGGACTGAAGCTTTCTTT. This gives the protein CASSGRTEAFF.

The chain links TRBV27 to TRBJ2-7, with TRBD1 identical over 11 bases. CDR3 size: 15 residues. Germline CDR1 reads MNHEY; CDR2 reads SMNVEV (reference sequence). Trimming cost V 6 bases and J 5 bases; bases outside gene matches: 9. In DNA form, the CDR3 reads TGTGCCAGCAGCCCATTCGGACAGGGGGCCGACGAGCAGTACTTC. Its protein is CASSPFGQGADEQYF.

This sequence joins TRBV6-5 and TRBJ2-7, with D unresolved. Germline lookup yields CDR1 MNHEY and CDR2 SVGAGI. Between the trimmed V and J ends, which lost 0 bases and 6 bases, there was a span of 12 bases. The CDR3 totals 14 residues. The CDR3 DNA follows: TGTGCCAGCAGTTACTCGATTTCGGTTCGCGAGCAGTACTTC. Its protein is CASSYSISVREQYF.

This chain connects TRBV28 to TRBJ1-5; 9 bases match TRBD1. The J segment lost 7 bases and the V segment lost 5 bases, leaving 12 bases of the junction unmatched. The length of the CDR3 is 16 residues. The germline V gene encodes CDR1 MDHEN and CDR2 SYDVKM. The CDR3 is CASSIRDRETGQPQHF. DNA of the CDR3: TGTGCCAGCAGTATACGGGACAGGGAGACGGGGCAGCCCCAGCATTTT.

The CDR3 DNA reads as TGTGCCAGCAGCTTGGGGACAGCCAATGAGCAGTTCTTC. Amino acids: CASSLGTANEQFF. J is TRBJ2-1 and V is TRBV5-4; weak D call: TRBD1 (6 bases). The CDR3 covers 13 residues. Germline CDR1 SGHNT, CDR2 YYREEE (reference sequence). V was trimmed by 0 bases and J by 6 bases, leaving 7 bases between them.

This clone has a handful of counts. The CDR3 sequence: CASSYGAEYNQPQHF. The CDR3 DNA follows: TGTGCCAGCAGTTACGGAGCGGAATACAATCAGCCCCAGCATTTT. This chain uses TRBV6-2 or TRBV6-3 with TRBJ1-5; D not certain. V was shortened by 2 bases and J by 3 bases, with 11 bases between the two germline ends. This CDR3 contains 15 residues. The germline CDR1 and CDR2 sequences are MNHEY and SVGEGT.

This rearrangement joins TRBV4-3 to TRBJ1-1; the D gene is possibly TRBD1 (5 bases). The germline V gene has CDR1 LGHNA and CDR2 YSLEER. Trimming cost V 0 bases and J 1 base, with 15 bases left between them. The CDR3 covers 17 residues. CDR3 sequence (DNA): TGCGCCAGCAGCCAAGACGTATCGACAGCGTGGAACACTGAAGCTTTCTTT. Protein product: CASSQDVSTAWNTEAFF.

The chain recombines TRBV19 with TRBJ1-5; 7 nucleotides agree with TRBD1. The V gene end was trimmed by 2 bases and the J gene end by 5 bases; junction bases not matched to a gene: 9. The CDR3 length is 16 residues. In germline, CDR1 is LNHDA, CDR2 SQIVND (reference sequence). CDR3 residues: CASSISGQGVHQPQHF. The CDR3 nucleotides are TGTGCCAGTAGTATATCTGGTCAGGGGGTTCATCAGCCCCAGCATTTT.